This note documents a single TCR beta chain sequence. The antigen it binds to is not known. No much larger clonotype is one base removed from it; base qualities were not supplied. The sample originates from a study of cytomegalovirus exposure and HLA in healthy donors (TCRdb year 2017). The study in broad terms: An earlier analysis of roughly 610 of the donors reported 276 Gb of sequence data and approximately 120 million unique TCR beta sequences obtained from about 200 million T cells. To decide whether each TCR beta V gene segment behaved as functional or pseudogenic, an earlier analysis of some 570 of the donors relied on high-throughput TCR beta sequencing. Rather than drawing on any new phenotypic data, the later analysis identified candidate immune exposures from TCR beta sequences and the way those sequences occurred across donors. On average, 235,054 unique TCR beta nucleotide sequences were sequenced per donor among a few hundred genotyped donors of the cohort, with 15% to 20% of those sequences being non-productive. Roughly 5 DR-DQ haplotypes were handled as single units for association and clustering, since linkage in the cohort was strong. The study profiled the T cell repertoires of fewer than 850 subjects by immunosequencing and related them to cytomegalovirus serostatus. Alongside the repertoire data, information on donor age, sex, ethnicity and CMV serostatus was compiled. Both class I and class II loci were covered by HLA typing, at four-digit resolution. The genetic ancestry cluster associated with self-reported Caucasian donors included about 84% of the approximately 400 genotyped donors. The study was designed to test whether signatures of past pathogen exposure could be identified by cataloging public T cell receptors. A later genetic analysis used genome-wide SNP genotypes for about 65% of the roughly 670 donors, treating that subset as a discovery cohort. The number of typed donors differed by locus: about 629-630 for A, B, C, DRB1 and DQB1; approximately 530 for DQA1; fewer than 610 for DPA1; and around 470 for DPB1. Every repertoire in the discovery cohort had been generated on one and the same sequencing platform. To predict cytomegalovirus infection status, the study combined high-throughput TCR immunosequencing, statistical association of individual TCRs with disease status, and machine learning. A separate validation cohort of approximately 120 different subjects was used in addition to the 666-subject first cohort. A later analysis re-examined previously published TCR beta repertoires from just over 650 donors and added high-resolution HLA genotyping to investigate patterns of TCR occurrence. An early release that covered roughly 600 HLA-typed donors contained about 300 gigabases of sequencing data and tens of millions of unique TCR sequences. Beyond this particular receptor, the publication reports: When HLA alleles, especially DR and DQ, strongly co-occurred, attributing TCR associations to individual alleles was difficult. Because HLA typing was unavailable for some donors at each locus, only the typed subset was used in association tests. A later analysis reported that several top co-occurrence clusters appeared linked to parvovirus B19, influenza, CMV and Epstein-Barr virus. According to a later analysis, most CMV-associated TCR beta chains appeared to be HLA-restricted, and the HLA associations seemed to be driven largely by CMV exposure. Cytomegalovirus status was reported to be diagnosed by the classifier with high specificity and sensitivity in both the original and validation cohorts. An earlier analysis of approximately 540 of the donors showed that most TCR beta V segments appeared in productive rearrangements either about 87% or about 30% of the time, which broadly matched IMGT annotations. Compared with equally common non-associated chains, HLA-associated TCR beta chains in a later analysis were more clonally expanded and had lower generation probabilities. The presence/absence analyses assumed that sequencing depth was roughly uniform across donors, and that assumption may not be true. A later genetic analysis associated a missense DCLRE1C variant with V-gene and J-gene trimming of TCR beta chains, and an independent cohort replicated the association. In vitro tests confirmed that a few of the cytomegalovirus-associated TCR beta chains recognize cytomegalovirus antigens. The earlier analysis of about 600 of the donors excluded approximately 17 rarely observed V segments, including chromosome 9 orphons, because counts were too low. Most TCR sequences were seen in very few donors, while some public TCRs were found in many individuals. A later analysis associated approximately 17,000 TCR beta sequences with specific HLA alleles at a false discovery rate of 0.05. According to a later analysis, TCR association rates differed among HLA loci, with DRB1 alleles showing the most associated TCRs and HLA-C alleles showing the fewest. Linkage disequilibrium might explain the correlated functional status among segregating V segments, but an unknown experimental factor could not be ruled out. The only immune exposure information available for the cohort was CMV serostatus. A group of highly shared sequence variants was considered likely to be a technical artifact of the sequencing pipeline. The authors suggested that the approach could potentially be extended to other disease states and immunological phenotypes. A further reported finding was that TCR beta sequences accurately predicted the HLA-A and HLA-B alleles for most subjects in the first cohort. Some IMGT-functional V segments, including TRBV6-2 and TRBV6-3, could not be distinguished by the 87-base-pair reads and were therefore excluded. In this cohort, only TCR beta chains were sequenced, and detectable features were limited by the absence of alpha or paired-chain data. In the study, about 150 TCR beta chains were listed as associated with cytomegalovirus. According to a later genetic analysis, donors in an Asian-associated ancestry cluster had fewer N-insertions in productive TCRs than the approximately 670-donor mean.

Its CDR3 holds 15 amino acids, cysteine through phenylalanine. Only the CDR3 region is kept as DNA, spanning 45 bases read in frame from base 1. The germline ends are 17 bases apart after V is trimmed by 4 bases and J by 3 bases. Per the germline V gene (reference sequence), SGHNT is the CDR1 and YYREEE is the CDR2. In total, approximately 690 healthy bone marrow donors made up the cohort. All cohort members were sampled while nominally healthy, although unrecorded immune exposures were likely present. The donor was CMV seropositive and belonged to the group of more than 250 seropositive cohort members. A peripheral blood sample was provided by each donor, and peripheral blood mononuclear cells were used for TCR beta sequencing. The Qiagen DNeasy Blood Extraction Kit was used to extract genomic DNA from the blood cell samples. Receptor libraries were prepared by the immunoSEQ multiplex PCR assay. A mixture of 60 forward primers for TCR Vbeta segments and 13 reverse primers for TCR Jbeta segments was used in the multiplex PCR. The CDR3 region of rearranged TCR beta genes was amplified from genomic DNA by a multiplex PCR assay. On the Illumina HiSeq System, the amplified TCR beta libraries were sequenced as 87-base-pair reads. The authors' pipeline ran thus. In a later analysis, some 80 million unique TCR beta chains were counted across the approximately 620 repertoires, and approximately 11 million of these chains were shared by at least two donors. A nearest-neighbor algorithm error-corrected the raw reads and collapsed the reads into unique sequences, merging closely related sequences to remove PCR and sequencing errors. Alignment of CDR3 sequences to IMGT reference sequences was used to assign V, D and J gene segments. For a sequence to be retained, at least a six-nucleotide match to both a V gene segment and a J gene segment was required. Rearrangements were called productive when the CDR3 lacked stop codons and stayed in frame with V and J; all others were non-productive. CDR3 was defined by IMGT convention, running from the second conserved V-encoded cysteine to the conserved J-encoded phenylalanine. The earlier analysis of approximately 500 of the donors excluded sequences that lacked an unambiguous match to a single V gene segment. An earlier analysis of 500 to 700 of the donors classified V segments as functional when productive rearrangements were above 56.7% and as segregating when the standard deviation between donors was above 5%. A statistical classification framework was developed to diagnose cytomegalovirus status using the catalog of TCR beta chain sequences. V and J gene assignment, in a later analysis, came from comparing TCR nucleotide sequences with IMGT/GENE-DB human TR gene sequences. Using the TCRdist pipeline, a later analysis assigned CDR3 sequences along with most-parsimonious VDJ recombination scenarios. A later analysis defined each TCR beta chain by its CDR3 amino acid sequence plus V-gene family, and excluded reads lacking a unique V-gene family. A later analysis removed 592 highly shared, low-generation-probability nucleotide sequences to deal with suspected cross-contamination and a sequencing artifact. A later analysis calculated a clonal expansion index for each public chain from normalized within-repertoire ranks of inferred template counts. Generation probabilities in a later analysis came from a VDJ recombination model fitted to out-of-frame rearrangements, and those results were checked against IGoR. Hypergeometric tests were used in a later analysis to score TCR-TCR, TCR-HLA and TCR-CMV co-occurrence, with a repertoire-size bias correction applied to the TCR pairs. A later analysis estimated false discovery rates by permuting HLA or CMV assignments 20 times. In a later analysis, co-occurring TCRs were grouped using DBSCAN, with TCRdist sequence similarity added in when clustering inside HLA-allele-positive subsets. Co-occurrence clustering excluded repertoires with fewer than 30,000 or more than 120,000 public chains, plus five with anomalous nucleotide sharing. TCRdb holds this immuneACCESS table with in-frame rearrangements only. Some clones are missing; in checked studies, unresolved V genes explain under half, and the rest has no known cause. V and J calls and clone size are given by that table; D and trimming were obtained from the DNA. This sample lists around 27,000 clones; approximately 62% were detected once. Clones ranked in the top ten supply 42% of the sample.

This receptor was identified in a male donor in good health and CMV-seropositive. The sequencing sample was made of PBMCs. The V and J segments used are TRBV5-4 and TRBJ2-7, and the D gene may be TRBD2, 6 bases matching. The sequence in DNA is TGTGCCAGCAGCCCGGGGGATAGCGGAAACTACGAGCAGTACTTC. The resulting protein is CASSPGDSGNYEQYF.